This T cell receptor beta chain was captured by sequencing in a study of shared clonotypes between healthy human individuals. About the research overall: CD4 naive and CD4 memory each took three plates per donor, while CD8 naive took two and CD8 memory one.

As to this clone: Its antigen is as yet unknown.

As defined, naive CD8 cells were CD45RO-negative and positively selected for CCR7, with terminally differentiated effector memory CD45RA+ cells excluded. This CDR3 contains 14 residues. V lost 6 bases, J lost 1 base, and 16 bases lay in between. The V gene's germline CDR1 is GTSNPN and CDR2 SVGIG (reference sequence). Study-wide results and caveats: Lower generation probabilities were found for non-shared clonotypes than for those shared by all four donors. Across subsets, estimated richness was generally greater for naive than for memory populations.

Profiling relied on immunoSEQ multiplex PCR, and the TCRdb table lists in-frame clones only, not all of them. The sample has roughly 890,000 clones, 92% seen once; the top ten hold about 25%. The sequence derives from a man younger than 40 in good health. The rearrangement joins TRBV30 to TRBJ2-7; perhaps TRBD2 as D (6 bases). The sample comprised naive CD8+ T cells sorted from blood. The CDR3 DNA sequence: TGTGCCTGCCTTACGGGACTCGATTCCTACGAGCAGTACTTC. This sequence encodes CACLTGLDSYEQYF.